This TCR beta chain appears in the sequencing data of a study of identical twins (dated by TCRdb to 2016 to 2017). In the study overall: To test whether fetal clonotypes persist, the study used deep sequencing on TCR alpha and beta repertoires from monozygotic twins, unrelated adults of various ages, and cord blood. Replicate twin experiments were performed at different times using different library preparation protocols to rule out contamination.

On the study overall, not on this receptor specifically: Abundant cord blood beta clonotypes had fewer insertions, young adult naive repertoires showed a similar but weaker trend, and memory repertoires showed no such trend. Invariant T cells such as MAIT and iNKT could partly confound zero-insertion analyses, though diverse VJ usage argued against this for most clonotypes. In beta out-of-frame sequences, excess twin sharing was weaker, because having fewer shared sequences lowered the signal-to-noise ratio. Because the same donors could not be followed over many years, the conclusions relied on cross-sectional statistical analysis. In monozygotic twins, out-of-frame TCR alpha sharing was systematically underestimated by recombination models, although the models agreed with sharing between unrelated individuals. Out-of-frame TCR alpha sequences shared between twins showed an excess of low generation-probability sequences compared with coincidental sharing between unrelated individuals.

With respect to this clonotype: Its antigen is still unknown. No much larger clone exists at a distance of one base, and base qualities are not known.

CDR1 and CDR2 (SGHRS, YFSETQ) derive from the germline V gene. From cysteine to phenylalanine, the CDR3 is 16 amino acids long. Of all the DNA, just the CDR3 is kept, 48 bases in frame from base 1. Trimmed from V: 4 bases; trimmed from J: 1 base; junction bases lacking a gene match: 10. Only healthy Caucasian donors were included. Three unrelated non-twin adults were also sequenced: a male aged 18 to 30, a male aged 50 to 60 and a female aged 50 to 60. Miltenyi CD45RO+ enrichment and human naive T-cell isolation kits were used to isolate memory (CD45RO+) and naive T cells from PBMC. The library relied on 5' RACE. The listed sequencing device is Illumina HiSeq 2000. A universal primer binding site was added through template switching, and the final cDNA carried a unique molecular identifier so that TCR cDNA molecules could be counted accurately. First-strand cDNA for TCR alpha and beta chains was synthesized from specific primers in the conserved constant-segment region. Each cDNA library was double barcoded, with a SMART-Mk sample barcode plus Illumina barcodes, to control for contamination. Two successive PCR steps introduced TruSeq adapter sequences along with Illumina sample barcodes. The TCR alpha and beta cDNA libraries were sequenced on the Illumina HiSeq platform using custom primers. The source study handled its data this way. Unique molecular identifiers were extracted from raw reads with MiGEC, and CDR3 positions were determined with MiXCR. For each individual, recombination models were inferred using an EM algorithm with the repgenHMM and IGoR tools. Shared clonotype analysis was performed with the tcR package in R, normalizing sharing by the product of cloneset sizes. To study raw recombination free of thymic and clonal selection effects, out-of-frame nonproductive sequences were analyzed. Clones were called with MiXCR by TCRdb after fastp trimmed the public reads at Q25, and only in-frame beta chains were retained. A single entry per CDR3 protein holds the most common genes and DNA from its merged rows. None of the V and J calls come from the authors' own analysis; TCRdb made them. Here the sample has hundreds of thousands of distinct CDR3 sequences; around 6.1% occur a single time. Of the sample, 1.5% to 2% falls within the top ten clones.

The sample consisted of naive T cells sorted from blood. The sample's cell subset or site label, decoded: cells isolated with a human naive T-cell isolation kit. The sequence was obtained from a man aged 18 to 35 in good health. The sequence links TRBV5-1 to TRBJ2-5, with TRBD1 matching 7 junction bases. The DNA sequence reads TGCGCCAGCAGCCCGGGGACAGTGCACGGCCAAGAGACCCAGTACTTC. Its protein product is CASSPGTVHGQETQYF. Where the CDR3 stops, the reference TRBV5-1 and TRBJ2-5 genes take over; the full variable domain is KAGVTQTPRYLIKTRGQQVTLSCSPISGHRSVSWYQQTPGQGLQFLFEYFSETQRNKGNFPGRFSGRQFSNSRSEMNVSTLELGDSALYLCASSPGTVHGQETQYFGPGTRLLVL.